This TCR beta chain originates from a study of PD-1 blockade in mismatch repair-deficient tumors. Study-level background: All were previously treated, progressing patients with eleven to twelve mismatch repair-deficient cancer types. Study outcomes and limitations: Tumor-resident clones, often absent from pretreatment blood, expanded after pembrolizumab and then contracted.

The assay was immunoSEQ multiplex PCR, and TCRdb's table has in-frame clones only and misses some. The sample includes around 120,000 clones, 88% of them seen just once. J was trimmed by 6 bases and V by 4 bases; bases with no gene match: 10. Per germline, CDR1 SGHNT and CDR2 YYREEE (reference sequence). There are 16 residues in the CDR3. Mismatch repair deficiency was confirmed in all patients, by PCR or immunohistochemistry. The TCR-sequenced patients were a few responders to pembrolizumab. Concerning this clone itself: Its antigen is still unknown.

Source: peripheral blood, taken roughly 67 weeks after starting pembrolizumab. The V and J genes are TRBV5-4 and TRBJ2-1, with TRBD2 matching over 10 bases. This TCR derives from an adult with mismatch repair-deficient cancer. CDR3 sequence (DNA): TGTGCCAGCAGCGCGCCCGGGACTAGCGAGTTCAATGAGCAGTTCTTC. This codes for CASSAPGTSEFNEQFF.